These 10 T cell receptor beta chains originate from one sample sequenced in a study of quantifying T cell responses using KT2 cells. Study as a whole: cDNA was made from DNase-treated RNA using alpha and beta constant primers.

A single-stranded UMI oligo with SP2 sequence was ligated to cDNA 3' ends. The first PCR ran 4 to 5 cycles with an equimolar RC1.1 and RC1.2 beta primer mix. TCRdb reprocessed the UMI-ligation and nested PCR reads with MiXCR, giving one entry per CDR3 protein. The top ten clones hold under 10% of a sample with 45,000 to 65,000 distinct CDR3 sequences, more than 9% of them seen once. Material for sequencing was PBMCs spiked with cells of the T cell clone KT2. The receptor source for this set is a human donor.

This clonotype was counted between two and nine times. The chain recombines TRBV5-1 with TRBJ2-1; D is unresolved. The CDR3 is 16 residues long. Germline CDR1 and CDR2: SGHRS and YFSETQ. Trimming shortened V by 4 bases and J by 0 bases, and 14 bases separated the two germline ends. The CDR3 loop reads CASSLKTLSSYNEQFF. In nucleotides, the CDR3 is TGCGCCAGCAGCCTAAAGACACTCAGCTCCTACAATGAGCAGTTCTTC.

This clonotype has more than one count but fewer than ten. The chain combines TRBV25-1 with TRBJ1-2, with D unresolved. The germline CDR1 and CDR2 sequences are MGHDK and SYGVNS. This CDR3 comprises 15 residues. Trimming pared 1 base from V and 0 bases from J, leaving 9 bases between. The CDR3 coding sequence is TGTGCCAGCAGTGAATTTGGATACTCTAACTATGGCTACACCTTC. It specifies CASSEFGYSNYGYTF.

This clonotype was counted a few times. V gene TRBV12-3 or TRBV12-4 combines with J gene TRBJ2-7; tentatively, D is TRBD1 (6 bases). The CDR3 runs to 13 residues. V lost 5 bases and J 0 bases, leaving 8 bases between the germline ends. The CDR3 region has the DNA TGTGCCAGCAGTCGGACAGCCTCCTACGAGCAGTACTTC. This codes for CASSRTASYEQYF.

This clonotype was seen more than once but under ten times. The chain recombines TRBV12-3 or TRBV12-4 with TRBJ2-6; D remains unclear. CDR3 size: 15 residues. V lost 3 bases, J lost 4 bases, and 10 bases lay in between. This CDR3 is CASSLGQQGANVLTF. The DNA of the CDR3 is TGTGCCAGCAGTTTGGGCCAACAGGGGGCCAACGTCCTGACTTTC.

The V gene is TRBV20-1, the J gene TRBJ2-3, with 8 positions matching TRBD2. The V and J ends lost 8 bases and 1 base, in that order; junction bases with no gene match: 5. Germline CDR1 and CDR2: DFQATT and SNEGSKA (reference sequence). This CDR3 is 13 amino acids long. The CDR3 reads CSLAGGRTDTQYF. The CDR3 DNA is TGCAGTTTGGCGGGGGGCCGCACAGATACGCAGTATTTT.

In its sample, this clonotype was seen many times. The J gene is TRBJ2-5, the V gene TRBV7-2; D not certain. V gave up 0 bases and J gave up 3 bases, with 2 bases separating them. This CDR3 comprises 12 residues. Germline assignment: CDR1 SGHTA and CDR2 FQGNSA. The CDR3 DNA follows: TGTGCCAGCAGCTTAGCCGAAGAGACCCAGTACTTC. The encoded protein is CASSLAEETQYF.

This clonotype appeared many times. V usage is TRBV6-1 and J usage is TRBJ2-7; TRBD2 aligns across 8 bases. The CDR3 extends over 14 amino acids. Germline CDR1 MNHNS, CDR2 SASEGT. V dropped 3 bases and J dropped 2; count of bases not matched to a gene: 3. CDR3 amino acids: CASSDSGDTYEQYF. CDR3 sequence (DNA): TGTGCCAGCAGTGATAGCGGGGACACCTACGAGCAGTACTTC.

The chain has TRBV27 and TRBJ1-1; tentatively, D is TRBD1 (5 bases). This CDR3 spans 16 amino acids. The V gene's germline CDR1 is MNHEY and CDR2 SMNVEV (reference sequence). The germline V and J ends were trimmed by 5 bases and 4 bases, with 20 bases remaining between them. The CDR3: CASSPSGLRTGTEAFF. The CDR3 DNA reads as TGTGCCAGCAGTCCCTCGGGACTCCGGACGGGCACTGAAGCTTTCTTT.

This clonotype occurred a few times. The rearrangement uses TRBV5-1 and TRBJ2-5, with TRBD2 matching over 13 bases. V trimming: 4 bases; J trimming: 0 bases; junction bases outside the gene matches: 9. In germline, CDR1 is SGHRS, CDR2 YFSETQ. This CDR3 has 18 residues. The CDR3 sequence is CASSLGLAGAMYQETQYF. CDR3 sequence (DNA): TGCGCCAGCAGCCTCGGACTAGCGGGAGCCATGTACCAAGAGACCCAGTACTTC.

The table lists this clonotype with a few counts. This chain connects TRBV18 to TRBJ2-7, with D tentatively TRBD1 or TRBD2 (5 bases each). Germline V gene data show CDR1 as KGHSH and CDR2 as LQKENI. The CDR3 has 15 amino acids. V dropped 6 bases and J dropped 6 bases, with 21 bases sitting between them. CDR3 sequence reads: CASSFGTAGGAEQYF. DNA of the CDR3: TGTGCCAGCTCCTTCGGGACCGCGGGTGGAGCCGAGCAGTACTTC.